The T cell receptor (beta chain) described here comes from a study of blood T cell repertoires in COVID-19. Overall study context: The origin of the acute and convalescent COVID-19 samples was the United States, Italy and Spain. Sample material is recorded as cDNA or gDNA derived from T cells, B-cell-depleted T cells, or PBMCs.

This clone appeared once. Patients in Seattle were enrolled during active infection, then followed longitudinally. Original analysis: Using reference gene primer amplification, nucleated cell counts were estimated. Repertoires were generated with immunoSEQ multiplex PCR, while TCRdb's copy carries only in-frame clones and drops some. V and J calls and clone size are copied from that table; D and trimming were computed from the DNA. Here the sample spans some 350,000 clones, roughly 86% being singletons. The CDR3 is 15 residues long. With V trimmed by 3 bases and J by 5 bases, 8 bases remained unmatched. Per germline, CDR1 SGHTA and CDR2 FQGTGA.

The V and J genes are TRBV7-3 and TRBJ2-7; 9 bases agree with TRBD1. The source is a woman aged 70-85 years with COVID-19, enrolled during active disease. Sequences were obtained from peripheral blood. In DNA, the CDR3 is TGTGCCAGCAGCTTTCCGGGACAGGGAAACAACGAGCAGTACTTC. Translating it yields CASSFPGQGNNEQYF.